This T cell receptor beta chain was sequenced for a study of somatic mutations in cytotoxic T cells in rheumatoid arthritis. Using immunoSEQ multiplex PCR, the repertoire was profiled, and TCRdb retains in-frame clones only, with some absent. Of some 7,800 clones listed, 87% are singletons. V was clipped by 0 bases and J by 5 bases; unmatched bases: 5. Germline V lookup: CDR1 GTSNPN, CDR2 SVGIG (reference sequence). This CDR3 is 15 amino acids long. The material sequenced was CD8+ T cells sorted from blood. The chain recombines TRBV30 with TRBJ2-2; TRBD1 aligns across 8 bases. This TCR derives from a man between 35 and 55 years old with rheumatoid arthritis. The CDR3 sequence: CAWSVGTGWTGELFF. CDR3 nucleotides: TGTGCCTGGAGTGTAGGGACAGGCTGGACCGGGGAGCTGTTTTTT.